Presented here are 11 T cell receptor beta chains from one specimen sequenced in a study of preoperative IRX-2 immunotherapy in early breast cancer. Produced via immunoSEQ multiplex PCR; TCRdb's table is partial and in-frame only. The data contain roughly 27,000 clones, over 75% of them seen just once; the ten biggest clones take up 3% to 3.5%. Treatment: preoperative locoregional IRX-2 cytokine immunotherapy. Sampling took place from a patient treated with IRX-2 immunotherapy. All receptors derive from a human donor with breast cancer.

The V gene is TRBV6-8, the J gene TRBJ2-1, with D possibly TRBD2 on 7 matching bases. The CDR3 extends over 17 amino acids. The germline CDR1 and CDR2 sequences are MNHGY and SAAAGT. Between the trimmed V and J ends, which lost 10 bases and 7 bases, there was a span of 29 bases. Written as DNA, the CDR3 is TGTGCCACCTCCAGGGGTCCCGATGCGGGAGTGGCGAATGAGCAGTTCTTC. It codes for CATSRGPDAGVANEQFF.

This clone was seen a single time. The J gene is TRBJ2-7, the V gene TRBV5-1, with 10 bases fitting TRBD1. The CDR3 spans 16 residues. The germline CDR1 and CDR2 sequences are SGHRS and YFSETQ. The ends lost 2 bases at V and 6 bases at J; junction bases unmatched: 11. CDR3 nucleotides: TGCGCCAGCAGCTTCGGTGACAGGGGGCAGGAGGGCGAGCAGTACTTC. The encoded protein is CASSFGDRGQEGEQYF.

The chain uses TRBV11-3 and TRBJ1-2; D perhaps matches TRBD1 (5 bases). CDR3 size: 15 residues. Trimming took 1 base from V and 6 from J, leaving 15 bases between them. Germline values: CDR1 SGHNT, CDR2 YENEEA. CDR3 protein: CASSLGARRGDGYTF. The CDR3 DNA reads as TGTGCCAGCAGCTTAGGGGCCCGGCGAGGGGATGGCTACACCTTC.

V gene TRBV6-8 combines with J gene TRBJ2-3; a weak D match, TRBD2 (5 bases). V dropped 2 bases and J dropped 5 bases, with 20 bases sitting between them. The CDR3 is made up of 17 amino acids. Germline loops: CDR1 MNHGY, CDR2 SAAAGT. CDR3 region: CASSYKGDVAREDTQYF. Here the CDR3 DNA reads TGTGCCAGCAGTTACAAGGGAGATGTGGCGAGGGAAGATACGCAGTATTTT.

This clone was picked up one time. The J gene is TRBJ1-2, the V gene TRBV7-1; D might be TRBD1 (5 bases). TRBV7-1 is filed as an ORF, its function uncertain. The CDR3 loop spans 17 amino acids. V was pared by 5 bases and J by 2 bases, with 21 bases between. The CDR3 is CASSPVEEGKGNYGYTF. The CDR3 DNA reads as TGTGCCAGCAGCCCCGTAGAGGAGGGGAAGGGGAACTATGGCTACACCTTC.

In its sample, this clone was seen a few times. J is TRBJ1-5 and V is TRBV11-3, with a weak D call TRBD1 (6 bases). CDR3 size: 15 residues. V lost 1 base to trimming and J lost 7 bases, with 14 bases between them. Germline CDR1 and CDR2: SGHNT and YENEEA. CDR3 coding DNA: TGTGCCAGCAGCTTAGTTCCGGGACATGTACAGCCCCAGCATTTT. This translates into CASSLVPGHVQPQHF.

The CDR3 reads CASSSRAGGPSGANVLTF. In DNA form, the CDR3 reads TGTGCCAGCAGCTCCAGAGCGGGGGGGCCTTCTGGGGCCAACGTCCTGACTTTC. This chain uses TRBV11-3 with TRBJ2-6; 10 nucleotides match TRBD2. V shed 4 bases, J shed 1 base, and the junction held 7 bases outside the gene matches. Germline CDR1 is SGHNT and CDR2 is YENEEA. The CDR3 consists of 18 residues. Supplemented by reference TRBV11-3 and TRBJ2-6, the full variable domain reads EAGVVQSPRYKIIEKKQPVAFWCNPISGHNTLYWYLQNLGQGPELLIRYENEEAVDDSQLPKDRFSAERLKGVDSTLKIQPAELGDSAVYLCASSSRAGGPSGANVLTFGAGSRLTVL.

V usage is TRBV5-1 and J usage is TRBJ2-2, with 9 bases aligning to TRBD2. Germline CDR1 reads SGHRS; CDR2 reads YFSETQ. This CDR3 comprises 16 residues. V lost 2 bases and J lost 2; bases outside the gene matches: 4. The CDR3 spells CASSFLREGNTGELFF. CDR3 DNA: TGCGCCAGCAGCTTCCTGCGGGAGGGTAACACCGGGGAGCTGTTTTTT.

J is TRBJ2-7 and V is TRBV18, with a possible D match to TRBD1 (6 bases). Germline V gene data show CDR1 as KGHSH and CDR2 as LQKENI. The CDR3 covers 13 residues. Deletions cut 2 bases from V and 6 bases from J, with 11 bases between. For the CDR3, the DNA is TGTGCCAGCTCACCAATAACAGGGTTCGAGCAGTACTTC. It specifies CASSPITGFEQYF.

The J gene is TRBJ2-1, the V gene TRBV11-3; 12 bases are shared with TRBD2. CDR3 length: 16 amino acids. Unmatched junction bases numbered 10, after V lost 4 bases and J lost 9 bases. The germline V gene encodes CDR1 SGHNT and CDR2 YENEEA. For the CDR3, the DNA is TGTGCCAGCAGCTCTACGCAGACTAGCGGGAGCTTTGAGCAGTTCTTC. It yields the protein CASSSTQTSGSFEQFF.

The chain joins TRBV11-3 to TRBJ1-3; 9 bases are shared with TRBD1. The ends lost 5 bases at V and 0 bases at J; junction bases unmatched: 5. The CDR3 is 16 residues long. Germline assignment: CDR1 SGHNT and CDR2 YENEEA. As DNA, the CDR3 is TGTGCCAGCAGCAGGGACAGGGCCGTCTCTGGAAACACCATATATTTT. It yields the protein CASSRDRAVSGNTIYF.